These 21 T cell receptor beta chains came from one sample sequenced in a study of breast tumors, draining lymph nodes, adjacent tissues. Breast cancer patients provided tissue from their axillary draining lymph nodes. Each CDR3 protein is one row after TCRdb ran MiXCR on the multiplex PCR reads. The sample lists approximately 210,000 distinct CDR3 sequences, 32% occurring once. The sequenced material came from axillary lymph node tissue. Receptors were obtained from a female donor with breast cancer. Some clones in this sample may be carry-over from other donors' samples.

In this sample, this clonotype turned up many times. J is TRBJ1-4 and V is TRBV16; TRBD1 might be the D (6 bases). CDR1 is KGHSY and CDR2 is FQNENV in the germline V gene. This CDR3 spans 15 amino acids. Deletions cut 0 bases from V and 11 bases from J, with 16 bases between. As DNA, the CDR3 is TGTGCCAGCAGCCAATCGGGGCAGGGGCTAGAGAAACTGTTTTTT. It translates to CASSQSGQGLEKLFF.

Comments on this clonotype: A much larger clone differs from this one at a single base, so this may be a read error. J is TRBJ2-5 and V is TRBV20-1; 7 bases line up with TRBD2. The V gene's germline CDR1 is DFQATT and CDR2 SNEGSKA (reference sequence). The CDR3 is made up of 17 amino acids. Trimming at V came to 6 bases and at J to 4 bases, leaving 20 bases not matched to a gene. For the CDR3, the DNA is TGCAGTGCCCACGCTGGGAGGGACTGGGGGGTCGTAGAGACCCAGTACTTC. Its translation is CSAHAGRDWGVVETQYF.

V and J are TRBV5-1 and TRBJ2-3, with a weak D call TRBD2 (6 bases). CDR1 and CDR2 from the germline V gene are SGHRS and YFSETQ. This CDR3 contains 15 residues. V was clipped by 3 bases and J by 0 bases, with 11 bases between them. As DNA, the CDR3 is TGCGCCAGCAGCTGGAGGGCCAGGAGCACAGATACGCAGTATTTT. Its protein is CASSWRARSTDTQYF.

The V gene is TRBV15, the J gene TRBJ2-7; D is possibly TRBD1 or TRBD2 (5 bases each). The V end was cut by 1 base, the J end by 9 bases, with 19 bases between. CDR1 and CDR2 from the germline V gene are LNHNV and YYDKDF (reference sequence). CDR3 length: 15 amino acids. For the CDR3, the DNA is TGTGCCACCAGCAGAGCTCGGGACGGAACTACGAGGCAGTACTTC. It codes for CATSRARDGTTRQYF.

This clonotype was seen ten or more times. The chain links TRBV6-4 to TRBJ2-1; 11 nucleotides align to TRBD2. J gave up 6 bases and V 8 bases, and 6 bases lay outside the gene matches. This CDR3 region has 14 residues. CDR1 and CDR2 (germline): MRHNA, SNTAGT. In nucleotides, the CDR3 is TGTGCCAGCCAACTAGCGGGAGACCGCAATGAGCAGTTCTTC. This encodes CASQLAGDRNEQFF.

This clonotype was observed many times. The CDR3 here is CAISDKDRGGEKLFF. The CDR3 DNA is TGTGCCATCAGTGATAAGGACAGGGGGGGGGAAAAACTGTTTTTT. This chain joins TRBV10-3 and TRBJ1-4; 10 nucleotides agree with TRBD1. Germline V gene lookup returns CDR1 ENHRY and CDR2 SYGVKD. CDR3 size: 15 residues. Trimming cost V 3 bases and J 8 bases; bases outside gene matches: 6.

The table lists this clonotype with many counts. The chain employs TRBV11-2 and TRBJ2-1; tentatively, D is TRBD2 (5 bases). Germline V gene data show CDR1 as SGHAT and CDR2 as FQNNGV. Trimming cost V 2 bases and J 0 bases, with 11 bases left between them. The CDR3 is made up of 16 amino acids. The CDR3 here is CASSLRISGSYNEQFF. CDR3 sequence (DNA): TGTGCCAGCAGCTTACGGATAAGCGGCTCCTACAATGAGCAGTTCTTC. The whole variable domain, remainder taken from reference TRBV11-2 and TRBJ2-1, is EAGVAQSPRYKIIEKRQSVAFWCNPISGHATLYWYQQILGQGPKLLIQFQNNGVVDDSQLPKDRFSAERLKGVDSTLKIQPAKLEDSAVYLCASSLRISGSYNEQFFGPGTRLTVL.

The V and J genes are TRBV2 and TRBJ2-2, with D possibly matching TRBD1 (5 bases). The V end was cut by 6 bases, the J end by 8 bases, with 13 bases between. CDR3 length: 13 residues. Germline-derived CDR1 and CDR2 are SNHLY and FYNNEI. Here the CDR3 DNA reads TGTGCCAGCAGCTTGCACTGGACAGGGGAGCTGTTTTTT. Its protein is CASSLHWTGELFF.

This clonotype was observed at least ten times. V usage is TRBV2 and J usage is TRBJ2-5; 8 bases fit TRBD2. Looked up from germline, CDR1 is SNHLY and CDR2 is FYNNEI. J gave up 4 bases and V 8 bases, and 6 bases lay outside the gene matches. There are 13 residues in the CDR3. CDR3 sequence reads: CASRRSGRETQYF. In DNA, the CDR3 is TGTGCCAGCCGGAGGAGCGGGAGAGAGACCCAGTACTTC.

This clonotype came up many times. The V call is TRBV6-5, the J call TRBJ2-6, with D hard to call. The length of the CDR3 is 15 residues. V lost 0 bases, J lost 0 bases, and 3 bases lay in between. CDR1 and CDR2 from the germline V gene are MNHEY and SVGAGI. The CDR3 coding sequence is TGTGCCAGCAGTTACTCAGTCTCTGGGGCCAACGTCCTGACTTTC. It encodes CASSYSVSGANVLTF.

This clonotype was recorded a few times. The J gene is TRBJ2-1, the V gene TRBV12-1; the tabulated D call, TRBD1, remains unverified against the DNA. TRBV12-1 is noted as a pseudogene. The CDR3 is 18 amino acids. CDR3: CASSAGTGGSALYNEQFF. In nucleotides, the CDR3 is TGTGCCAGCAGCGCCGGGACAGGGGGTTCGGCACTCTACAATGAGCAGTTCTTC.

CDR3 loop: CSARDAGVPDTQYF. The CDR3, as DNA: TGCAGTGCTAGAGATGCGGGAGTACCAGATACGCAGTATTTT. The chain employs TRBV20-1 and TRBJ2-3, with TRBD2 matching 7 bases. CDR3 length equals 14 residues. CDR1 DFQATT and CDR2 SNEGSKA come from the germline V gene (reference sequence). J lost 4 bases, V lost 0 bases, and 4 bases had no gene match.

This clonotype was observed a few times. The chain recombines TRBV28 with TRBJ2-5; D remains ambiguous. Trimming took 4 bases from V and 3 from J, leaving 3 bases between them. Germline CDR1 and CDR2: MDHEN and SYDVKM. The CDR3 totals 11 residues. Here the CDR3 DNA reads TGTGCCAGCAGTTCAGAAGAGACCCAGTACTTC. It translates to CASSSEETQYF.

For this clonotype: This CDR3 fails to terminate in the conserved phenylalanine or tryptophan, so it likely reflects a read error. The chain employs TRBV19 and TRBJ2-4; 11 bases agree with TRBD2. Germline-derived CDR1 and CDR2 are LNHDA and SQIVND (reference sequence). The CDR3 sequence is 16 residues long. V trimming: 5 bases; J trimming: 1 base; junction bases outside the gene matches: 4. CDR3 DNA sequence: TGTGCCAGTAGTCCGGGACTAGCGGACGCCAAAAACATTCAGTACTCC. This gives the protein CASSPGLADAKNIQYS.

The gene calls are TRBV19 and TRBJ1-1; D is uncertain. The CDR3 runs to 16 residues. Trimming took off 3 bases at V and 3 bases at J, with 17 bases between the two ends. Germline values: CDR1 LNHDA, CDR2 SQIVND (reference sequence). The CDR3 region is CASSIRLWRADTEAFF. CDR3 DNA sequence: TGTGCCAGTAGTATTAGGTTGTGGCGGGCGGACACTGAAGCTTTCTTT. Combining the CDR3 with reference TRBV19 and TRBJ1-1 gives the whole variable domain DGGITQSPKYLFRKEGQNVTLSCEQNLNHDAMYWYRQDPGQGLRLIYYSQIVNDFQKGDIAEGYSVSREKKESFPLTVTSAQKNPTAFYLCASSIRLWRADTEAFFGQGTRLTVV.

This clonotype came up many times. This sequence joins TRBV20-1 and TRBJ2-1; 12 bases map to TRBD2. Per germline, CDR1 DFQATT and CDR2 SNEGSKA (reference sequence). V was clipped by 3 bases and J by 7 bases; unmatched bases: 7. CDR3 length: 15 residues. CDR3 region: CSARTGTSGRNEQFF. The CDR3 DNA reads TGCAGTGCTAGGACCGGGACTAGCGGGCGAAATGAGCAGTTCTTC.

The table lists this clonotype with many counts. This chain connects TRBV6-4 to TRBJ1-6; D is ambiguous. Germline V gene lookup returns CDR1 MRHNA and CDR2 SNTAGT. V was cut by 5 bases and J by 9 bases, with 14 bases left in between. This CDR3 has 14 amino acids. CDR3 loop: CASSLRAEGSPLHF. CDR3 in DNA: TGTGCCAGCAGTCTCCGGGCCGAGGGTTCACCCCTCCACTTT.

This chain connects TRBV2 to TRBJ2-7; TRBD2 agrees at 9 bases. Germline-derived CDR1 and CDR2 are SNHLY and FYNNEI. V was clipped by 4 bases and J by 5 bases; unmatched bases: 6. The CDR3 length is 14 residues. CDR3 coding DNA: TGTGCCAGCAGTGTCTTAGCGGGAGTAAACGAGCAGTACTTC. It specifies CASSVLAGVNEQYF.

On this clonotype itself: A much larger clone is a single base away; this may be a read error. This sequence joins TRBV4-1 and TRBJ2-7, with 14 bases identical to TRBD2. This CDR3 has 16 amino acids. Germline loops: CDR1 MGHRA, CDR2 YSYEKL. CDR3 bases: TGCGCCAGCGGCCAAGGGGGGACTAGCGGGAGCTACGAGCAGTACTTC. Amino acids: CASGQGGTSGSYEQYF.

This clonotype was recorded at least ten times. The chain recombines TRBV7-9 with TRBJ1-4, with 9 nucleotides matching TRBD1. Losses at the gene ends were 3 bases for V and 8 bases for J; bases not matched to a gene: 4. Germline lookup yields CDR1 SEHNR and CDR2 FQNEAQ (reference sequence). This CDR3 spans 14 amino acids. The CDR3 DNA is TGTGCCAGCAGCTTGGGACAGGGAGGGGAAAAACTGTTTTTT. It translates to CASSLGQGGEKLFF.

The CDR3 here is CASSFRLAGVQEQYF. CDR3 nucleotides: TGTGCCAGCAGTTTCCGACTAGCGGGAGTTCAAGAGCAGTACTTC. The J gene is TRBJ2-7, the V gene TRBV28, with 12 positions matching TRBD2. After removal of 3 bases from V and 7 bases from J, the junction contained 7 bases not matched to a gene. The CDR3 is 15 amino acids. Germline loops: CDR1 MDHEN, CDR2 SYDVKM.